This entry concerns a single T cell receptor (beta chain). Its cognate antigen is unknown. This entry comes from a study of beta chain features in type 1 diabetes. V gave up 0 bases and J gave up 1 base, with 5 bases separating them. The CDR3 runs to 14 residues. Germline V CDR1 and CDR2: SGHRS, YFSETQ. Study-level results: The study left unresolved whether HLA type influences TCRB rearrangement. There were fewer insertions and more deletions at the VDJ junctions of type 1 diabetes patients.

The study reverse transcribed the entire isolated RNA, so it sequenced expressed TCRB transcripts. TCRdb keeps only in-frame clones here, not all; method: immunoSEQ multiplex PCR. The table has 150,000 to 200,000 clones, less than 9.5% seen once. The chain combines TRBV5-1 with TRBJ2-1; no clear D gene. The sequence derives from a woman aged 18-29 years in good health. Sequencing used central memory CD4+ T cells from blood. The CDR3 loop is CASSLGQSYNEQFF. DNA for the CDR3: TGCGCCAGCAGCTTGGGGCAGTCCTACAATGAGCAGTTCTTC.